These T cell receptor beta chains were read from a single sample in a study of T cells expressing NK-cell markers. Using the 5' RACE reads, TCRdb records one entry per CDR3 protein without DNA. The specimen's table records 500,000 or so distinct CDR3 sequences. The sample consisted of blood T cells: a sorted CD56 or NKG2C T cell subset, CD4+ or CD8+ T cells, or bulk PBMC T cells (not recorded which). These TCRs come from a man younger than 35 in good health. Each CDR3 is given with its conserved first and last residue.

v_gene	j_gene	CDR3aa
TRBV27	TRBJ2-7	CASSSDQQREYF
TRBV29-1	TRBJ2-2	CSVAHLRNPTGELFF
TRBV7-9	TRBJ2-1	CASSSAFEQFF
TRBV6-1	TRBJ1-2	CATEQSGREEGYTF
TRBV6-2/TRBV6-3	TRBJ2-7	CASSHRASDEQYF
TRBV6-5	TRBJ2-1	CASSYGGGVGNEQFF
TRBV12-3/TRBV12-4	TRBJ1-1	CASSGDRDLGAFF
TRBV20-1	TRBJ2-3	CSARVLVVADTQYF
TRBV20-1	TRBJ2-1	CSTRGLAGGRGEEQFF
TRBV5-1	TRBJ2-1	CASSHQGRVSDEQFF
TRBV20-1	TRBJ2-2	CSADPRDRYTGELFF
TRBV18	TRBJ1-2	CASSEYGGSYPYGYTF
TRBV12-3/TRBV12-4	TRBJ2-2	CASSTISGRNHGELFF
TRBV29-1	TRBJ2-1	CSVSDPVFYNEQFF
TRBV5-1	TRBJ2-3	CASSSGQGFTDTQYF
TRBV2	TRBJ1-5	CASSDRDEYQPQHF
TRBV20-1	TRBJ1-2	CSASPGTVLYGYTF
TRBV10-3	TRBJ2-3	CAISGGRGTSGDTQYF
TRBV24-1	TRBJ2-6	CATSDTPRDTFFSGANVLTF
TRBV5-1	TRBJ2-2	CASSSYQGNGELFF
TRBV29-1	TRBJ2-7	CSVDAGTPSVEQYF
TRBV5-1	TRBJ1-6	CASSLGAWTDNSPLHF
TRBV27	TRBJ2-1	CASSLFLGQAPYNEQFF
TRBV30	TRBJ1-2	CAWVDRGYYGYTF
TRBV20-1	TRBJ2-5	CSAKAGTGEETQYF
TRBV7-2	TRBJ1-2	CASSPAGLNYGYTF
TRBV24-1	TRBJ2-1	CATSDGRIRDRGNEQFF
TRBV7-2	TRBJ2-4	CASSVGGSLAGEKSYF
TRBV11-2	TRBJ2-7	CASSLGNRGTSYEQYF
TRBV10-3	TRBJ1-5	CAVRDVGSNQPQHF
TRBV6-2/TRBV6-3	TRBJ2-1	CASSYSRESYNEQFF